The clone carrying this T cell receptor (beta chain) was seen a single time. What it binds is not known. The assay was immunoSEQ multiplex PCR, and TCRdb's table has in-frame clones only and misses some. Of about 5,000 clones in the sample, about 95% are singletons; the top ten hold about 0.6%. Preterm samples came from extremely preterm deliveries at about 22-28 weeks. This entry belongs to a study of naive CD8 T cells in extremely preterm neonates. Study outcomes and limitations: Preterm neonates had significantly lower iChao1 richness than other age groups. Relative to older groups, preterm infants had shorter, less trimmed CDR3s with fewer N additions. Preterm neonates shared more CDR3 nucleotide sequences (approximately 2.7%) than older groups.

The length of the CDR3 is 10 residues. Per germline, CDR1 SGHRS and CDR2 YFSETQ. V lost 4 bases and J lost 2, with 1 base in between. The TCR originated in a boy who was born preterm. The chain is built from TRBV5-1 and TRBJ2-7; D not certain. Input material: naive CD8+ T cells from cord blood. CDR3 region: CASSAYEQYF. For the CDR3, the DNA is TGCGCCAGCAGCGCCTACGAGCAGTACTTC.